Following are 26 T cell receptor beta chains from one sample sequenced in a study of PD-1 blockade in classical Hodgkin lymphoma. Regarding time point: newly diagnosed, previously untreated cHL patient sample. CD4+ T cells were purified from thawed PBMCs by magnetic negative selection. Assay: immunoSEQ multiplex PCR; the TCRdb copy retains only in-frame clones and omits some. The sample contains roughly 15,000 clones, 92% of which appear only once. Sequencing was done on a sample of CD4+ T cells from blood. The origin of the receptors is a human donor with classical Hodgkin lymphoma.

The chain has TRBV30 and TRBJ1-1; TRBD1 might be the D (5 bases). Trimming cost V 4 bases and J 2 bases, with 11 bases left between them. Germline assignment: CDR1 GTSNPN and CDR2 SVGIG (reference sequence). The CDR3 has 13 residues. The CDR3 DNA reads as TGTGCCTGGAAGCGGGACCGCAACACTGAAGCTTTCTTT. Its protein is CAWKRDRNTEAFF.

As for this clone: The identical CDR3 is also encoded by other nucleotide sequences in the sample. The rearrangement uses TRBV6-5 and TRBJ2-5; D possibly corresponds to TRBD2 (5 bases). CDR3 size: 14 residues. V lost 0 bases and J lost 3, with 8 bases in between. The germline CDR1 and CDR2 sequences are MNHEY and SVGAGI. The CDR3 region is CASSYSTGKETQYF. As DNA, the CDR3 is TGTGCCAGCAGTTACTCGACCGGGAAAGAGACCCAGTACTTC.

The chain couples TRBV27 to TRBJ2-7; D may be TRBD2 (6 bases). This CDR3 is built from 15 residues. Germline values: CDR1 MNHEY, CDR2 SMNVEV (reference sequence). With 6 bases removed from V and 2 bases from J, the gap between germline ends came to 17 bases. The DNA for the CDR3 is TGTGCCAGCAGCCCGGGACTTTTCGATGCCTACGAGCAGTACTTC. Protein sequence: CASSPGLFDAYEQYF.

V and J are TRBV6-1 and TRBJ2-7; the D gene is possibly TRBD1 (6 bases). In germline, CDR1 is MNHNS, CDR2 SASEGT. V shed 4 bases and J shed 3 bases, with 10 bases lying between them. CDR3 length equals 13 residues. DNA for the CDR3: TGTGCCAGCAGTGTCGGGACAAACTACGAGCAGTACTTC. Translated, it gives CASSVGTNYEQYF.

The chain combines TRBV6-5 with TRBJ2-7; 10 bases line up with TRBD1. This CDR3 is 16 amino acids long. V shed 0 bases and J 3 bases; nucleotides not matched to a gene: 5. CDR1 is MNHEY, CDR2 SVGAGI, per germline. The CDR3 sequence is CASSYSTGGAIYEQYF. The CDR3 bases are TGTGCCAGCAGTTACTCGACAGGGGGCGCGATCTACGAGCAGTACTTC.

The chain is built from TRBV6-5 and TRBJ1-1; maybe TRBD1 (5 bases). Germline loops: CDR1 MNHEY, CDR2 SVGAGI. There are 14 residues in the CDR3. Trimming pared 0 bases from V and 0 bases from J, leaving 5 bases between. CDR3 DNA: TGTGCCAGCAGTTACTCGGGGGTGAACACTGAAGCTTTCTTT. Amino acids: CASSYSGVNTEAFF.

CDR3 sequence: CASRRWGGAREQYF. The CDR3 DNA is TGTGCCAGCAGGCGATGGGGGGGGGCGAGAGAGCAGTACTTC. The J gene is TRBJ2-7, the V gene TRBV5-4; perhaps TRBD2 as D (7 bases). The CDR3 length is 14 residues. V lost 5 bases to trimming and J lost 7 bases, with 19 bases between them. Germline V lookup: CDR1 SGHNT, CDR2 YYREEE (reference sequence).

This sequence joins TRBV11-2 and TRBJ1-1; no firm D call. The CDR3 has 18 residues. The V gene's germline CDR1 is SGHAT and CDR2 FQNNGV. Trimming shortened V by 5 bases and J by 1 base, and 23 bases separated the two germline ends. The CDR3 sequence: CASSPRSPFTYRNTEAFF. CDR3 sequence (DNA): TGTGCCAGCAGCCCTAGATCCCCCTTTACGTATAGGAACACTGAAGCTTTCTTT.

The rearrangement joins TRBV6-4 to TRBJ2-6; D unclear. The germline V and J ends were trimmed by 6 bases and 2 bases, with 8 bases remaining between them. Germline V lookup: CDR1 MRHNA, CDR2 SNTAGT. The CDR3 has 14 amino acids. CDR3 coding DNA: TGTGCCAGCAGCGTTGTAGCTGGGGCCAACGTCCTGACTTTC. This translates into CASSVVAGANVLTF.

This clone has only one observation. V is TRBV7-2 and J is TRBJ2-1, with no clear D. Per germline, CDR1 SGHTA and CDR2 FQGNSA. The V and J ends lost 1 base and 6 bases respectively, with 13 bases between them. The CDR3 is 15 residues long. Written as DNA, the CDR3 is TGTGCCAGCAGCTTAGTTTTTGGGGAATTCAATGAGCAGTTCTTC. It encodes CASSLVFGEFNEQFF.

This chain joins TRBV5-5 and TRBJ2-7; D may be TRBD1 (5 bases). The germline V gene has CDR1 SGHKS and CDR2 YYEKEE (reference sequence). The CDR3 runs 14 residues. V was trimmed by 0 bases and J by 4 bases, leaving 11 bases between them. The CDR3 is CASSLAGTGYEQYF. CDR3 sequence (DNA): TGTGCCAGCAGCTTGGCCGGAACAGGTTACGAGCAGTACTTC.

The J gene is TRBJ1-5, the V gene TRBV6-5; 7 bases are a match to TRBD1. V gave up 5 bases and J gave up 7 bases; unmatched junction bases: 11. CDR3 length: 15 residues. Germline CDR1 is MNHEY and CDR2 is SVGAGI. The CDR3 spells CASSPSPGGRQPQHF. Here the CDR3 DNA reads TGTGCCAGCAGTCCCTCTCCAGGGGGTAGACAGCCCCAGCATTTT.

The chain recombines TRBV10-3 with TRBJ2-1; TRBD2 is a possible D gene (5 bases). The germline V gene has CDR1 ENHRY and CDR2 SYGVKD. V was clipped by 7 bases and J by 9 bases, with 19 bases between them. CDR3 length equals 14 residues. CDR3 sequence: CAIKLSTTSTEQFF. The CDR3, as DNA: TGTGCCATCAAACTGTCGACTACTTCTACTGAGCAGTTCTTC.

The chain links TRBV11-1 to TRBJ2-1; D gene ambiguous. V lost 6 bases and J lost 1, with 4 bases in between. From germline, CDR1 is SGHAT and CDR2 FQDESV (reference sequence). CDR3 length: 12 residues. This CDR3 reads CASSPSYNEQFF. The CDR3 coding sequence is TGTGCCAGCAGTCCTTCCTACAATGAGCAGTTCTTC.

This chain uses TRBV25-1 with TRBJ2-7; the D gene is possibly TRBD1 (6 bases). CDR1 is MGHDK, CDR2 SYGVNS, per germline. The CDR3 is 15 residues long. V was shortened by 4 bases and J by 3 bases, with 16 bases between the two germline ends. The CDR3 sequence: CASSGPQGLSYEQYF. CDR3 coding DNA: TGTGCCAGCAGTGGACCACAGGGTTTGAGCTACGAGCAGTACTTC.

V is TRBV9 and J is TRBJ2-5, with 8 bases fitting TRBD2. CDR3 length: 12 amino acids. The V and J ends lost 4 bases and 7 bases, in that order; junction bases with no gene match: 3. Germline V CDR1 and CDR2: SGDLS, YYNGEE. The CDR3 nucleotides are TGTGCCAGCAGCCACGGGGGGGGGACCCAGTACTTC. Translating gives CASSHGGGTQYF.

J is TRBJ1-1 and V is TRBV10-3, with unresolved D. The CDR3 contains 13 residues. Germline CDR1 reads ENHRY; CDR2 reads SYGVKD. Trimming left V 4 bases short and J 1 base short, with 7 bases between. Here the CDR3 reads CAISGRPNTEAFF. The CDR3 DNA is TGTGCCATCAGTGGTAGGCCGAACACTGAAGCTTTCTTT.

The rearrangement joins TRBV5-5 to TRBJ1-2; no reliable D call. In germline, CDR1 is SGHKS, CDR2 YYEKEE (reference sequence). The CDR3 is 18 residues long. Trimming took 0 bases from V and 4 from J, leaving 22 bases between them. The CDR3 nucleotides are TGTGCCAGCAGCTTGGAGGCCAGAGGAAGACGGCCCGTCTATGGCTACACCTTC. This sequence encodes CASSLEARGRRPVYGYTF.

This sequence joins TRBV21-1 and TRBJ2-1; the DNA was not used to check the table's D call, TRBD2. TRBV21-1 is tagged as a pseudogene. The CDR3 totals 15 residues. The CDR3 bases are TGTGCCAGCAGCTCAATGGGGGGGGGCGGAAATGAGCAGTTCTTC. It yields the protein CASSSMGGGGNEQFF.

The genes are TRBV4-1 and TRBJ1-5; no clear D gene. With 3 bases removed from V and 6 bases from J, the gap between germline ends came to 12 bases. This CDR3 has 14 amino acids. Germline V gene sequence: CDR1 MGHRA, CDR2 YSYEKL. The CDR3 coding sequence is TGCGCCAGCAGCCACGGGCCACGGGCTCAGCCCCAGCATTTT. Residues: CASSHGPRAQPQHF.

The chain is built from TRBV15 and TRBJ2-2; 8 positions match TRBD2. Germline values: CDR1 LNHNV, CDR2 YYDKDF (reference sequence). This CDR3 region has 16 residues. V was pared by 1 base and J by 3 bases, with 4 bases of the junction left unmatched. This chain's CDR3 is CATSRGAAGDTGELFF. CDR3 DNA: TGTGCCACCAGCAGAGGAGCAGCGGGAGACACCGGGGAGCTGTTTTTT. The whole variable domain, filled in from reference TRBV15 and TRBJ2-2, reads DAMVIQNPRYQVTQFGKPVTLSCSQTLNHNVMYWYQQKSSQAPKLLFHYYDKDFNNEADTPDNFQSRRPNTSFCFLDIRSPGLGDTAMYLCATSRGAAGDTGELFFGEGSRLTVL.

The rearrangement uses TRBV10-3 and TRBJ1-3, with D unresolved. The CDR3 totals 14 residues. V was shortened by 10 bases and J by 0 bases, with 13 bases between the two germline ends. The germline V gene has CDR1 ENHRY and CDR2 SYGVKD. CDR3 nucleotides: TGTGCCACCGGGTCCGGAGTCTCTGGAAACACCATATATTTT. Residues: CATGSGVSGNTIYF.

The sample holds one count of this clone. The chain recombines TRBV11-3 with TRBJ2-1; 8 nucleotides line up with TRBD1. Germline V CDR1 and CDR2: SGHNT, YENEEA. With 5 bases clipped from V and 6 bases from J, the junction kept 6 bases outside the gene matches. This CDR3 has 14 residues. CDR3 residues: CASSKNTGGNEQFF. The CDR3 DNA follows: TGTGCCAGCAGCAAAAACACAGGGGGCAATGAGCAGTTCTTC.

V is TRBV27 and J is TRBJ2-7; TRBD1 might be the D (8 bases). CDR1 is MNHEY and CDR2 is SMNVEV in the germline V gene (reference sequence). The V and J ends lost 8 bases and 3 bases respectively, with 17 bases between them. This CDR3 has 14 residues. CDR3 protein: CASQGASGSYEQYF. DNA for the CDR3: TGTGCCAGCCAGGGGGCTAGCGGAAGCTACGAGCAGTACTTC.

The chain couples TRBV5-4 to TRBJ2-7; D is ambiguous. Per germline, CDR1 SGHNT and CDR2 YYREEE (reference sequence). The CDR3 sequence is 13 residues long. Trimming left V 2 bases short and J 4 bases short, with 10 bases between. The CDR3 spells CASSFESVYEQYF. The CDR3 region has the DNA TGTGCCAGCAGCTTTGAGTCAGTTTACGAGCAGTACTTC.

This rearrangement joins TRBV7-8 to TRBJ1-5; perhaps TRBD1 as D (5 bases). In germline, CDR1 is SGHVS, CDR2 FQNEAQ. The CDR3 has 14 residues. V dropped 2 bases and J dropped 6 bases, with 11 bases sitting between them. Written as DNA, the CDR3 is TGTGCCAGCAGCTTACCAGGGATAAGTCAGCCCCAGCATTTT. Translating gives CASSLPGISQPQHF.